This entry lists 14 T cell receptor beta chains sequenced from one sample in a study of stem cell transplantation in POMP-related autoinflammatory disease. The table came from immunoSEQ multiplex PCR; TCRdb's copy has only in-frame clones and leaves some out. The data hold approximately 30,000 clones, with 80% to 90% observed a single time. The specimen was CD4+ T cells from PBMCs, collected before stem cell transplantation. The receptors were sampled from a human donor with POMP-related autoinflammation and immune dysregulation (PRAID).

The genes are TRBV18 and TRBJ2-7; 8 bases map to TRBD2. Trimming at V came to 3 bases and at J to 4 bases, leaving 14 bases not matched to a gene. The CDR3 is made up of 17 amino acids. Germline CDR1 KGHSH, CDR2 LQKENI. The CDR3 is CASSPDSGTRRIYEQYF. As DNA, the CDR3 is TGTGCCAGCTCACCCGATAGCGGGACGAGAAGAATTTACGAGCAGTACTTC.

The chain links TRBV18 to TRBJ2-7; a possible D gene is TRBD2 (6 bases). From germline, CDR1 is KGHSH and CDR2 LQKENI. Deletions cut 2 bases from V and 6 bases from J, with 8 bases between. This CDR3 contains 12 residues. CDR3: CASSPGGSEQYF. DNA for the CDR3: TGTGCCAGCTCACCAGGGGGGAGCGAGCAGTACTTC.

This chain links TRBV30 with TRBJ2-1; 9 bases map to TRBD1. CDR1 GTSNPN and CDR2 SVGIG come from the germline V gene (reference sequence). V was clipped by 0 bases and J by 7 bases; unmatched bases: 13. CDR3 length: 17 residues. The CDR3 DNA sequence: TGTGCCTGGAGTGTAGTGGCCGGGACAGGGTCAACTAATGAGCAGTTCTTC. Translation: CAWSVVAGTGSTNEQFF. Drawing the rest from reference TRBV30 and TRBJ2-1, the complete variable domain is SQTIHQWPATLVQPVGSPLSLECTVEGTSNPNLYWYRQAAGRGLQLLFYSVGIGQISSEVPQNLSASRPQDRQFILSSKKLLLSDSGFYLCAWSVVAGTGSTNEQFFGPGTRLTVL.

This clone was observed a few times. J is TRBJ1-6 and V is TRBV7-9; 7 bases line up with TRBD1. The germline V gene has CDR1 SEHNR and CDR2 FQNEAQ (reference sequence). Trimming removed 4 bases from V and 9 bases from J; junction bases left unmatched: 6. This CDR3 comprises 14 residues. CDR3 in amino acids: CASSSGTESSPLHF. The DNA of the CDR3 is TGTGCCAGCAGCTCCGGGACAGAATCTTCACCCCTCCACTTT.

The chain recombines TRBV10-3 with TRBJ2-3; TRBD2 matches at 13 bases. Losses at the gene ends were 0 bases for V and 0 bases for J; bases not matched to a gene: 6. CDR1 is ENHRY and CDR2 is SYGVKD in the germline V gene. The CDR3 runs 19 residues. In DNA form, the CDR3 reads TGTGCCATCAGTGAGTCGTTACTAGCGGGGGGGCAGAGCACAGATACGCAGTATTTT. Amino acid sequence: CAISESLLAGGQSTDTQYF.

The rearrangement joins TRBV4-1 to TRBJ2-6, with TRBD2 as a possible D gene (5 bases). The V gene's germline CDR1 is MGHRA and CDR2 YSYEKL. The germline V and J ends were trimmed by 4 bases and 3 bases, with 16 bases remaining between them. The CDR3 loop spans 17 amino acids. The CDR3 bases are TGCGCCAGCAGCCGGGCAACGAGGGTCGATGGGGCCAACGTCCTGACTTTC. Amino acid sequence: CASSRATRVDGANVLTF.

The chain recombines TRBV6-5 with TRBJ1-3; D is undetermined. Germline CDR1 MNHEY, CDR2 SVGAGI. V shed 6 bases and J shed 0 bases, with 6 bases lying between them. This CDR3 spans 13 amino acids. CDR3 loop: CASSYGSGNTIYF. The CDR3 nucleotides read TGTGCCAGCAGCTACGGCTCTGGAAACACCATATATTTT.

This rearrangement joins TRBV29-1 to TRBJ2-1, with 10 positions matching TRBD2. The CDR3 consists of 14 residues. Germline lookup yields CDR1 SQVTM and CDR2 ANQGSEA. With V trimmed by 3 bases and J by 6 bases, 5 bases remained unmatched. The CDR3, as DNA: TGCAGCGTTGATACTAGCGGGGTCTCCAATGAGCAGTTCTTC. Amino acid sequence: CSVDTSGVSNEQFF.

The CDR3 bases are TGTGCCACCAGCAGGACAGGGGGAGTTAATGAAAAACTGTTTTTT. Translation: CATSRTGGVNEKLFF. The rearrangement uses TRBV15 and TRBJ1-4; 9 nucleotides match TRBD1. The germline V gene has CDR1 LNHNV and CDR2 YYDKDF (reference sequence). CDR3 size: 15 residues. V trimming: 3 bases; J trimming: 4 bases; junction bases outside the gene matches: 3.

The DNA for the CDR3 is TGTGCCAGCAGGCGGACTAGCGAGGACGAGCAGTACTTC. It specifies CASRRTSEDEQYF. This chain joins TRBV28 and TRBJ2-7; 9 bases line up with TRBD2. V lost 6 bases, J lost 5 bases, and 5 bases stayed unmatched. The CDR3 spans 13 residues. The germline CDR1 and CDR2 sequences are MDHEN and SYDVKM. The whole variable domain, filled in from reference TRBV28 and TRBJ2-7, reads DVKVTQSSRYLVKRTGEKVFLECVQDMDHENMFWYRQDPGLGLRLIYFSYDVKMKEKGDIPEGYSVSREKKERFSLILESASTNQTSMYLCASRRTSEDEQYFGPGTRLTVT.

The rearrangement links TRBV10-1 to TRBJ1-2; D gene unclear. V shed 2 bases and J shed 1 base, with 5 bases lying between them. The CDR3 extends over 13 amino acids. Germline-derived CDR1 and CDR2 are WNHNN and SYGVQD (reference sequence). The CDR3 DNA sequence: TGCGCCAGCAGTGAGATGGTTAACTATGGCTACACCTTC. Translation gives CASSEMVNYGYTF.

V is TRBV5-1 and J is TRBJ2-6; D is undetermined. Per germline, CDR1 SGHRS and CDR2 YFSETQ. Trimming took 5 bases from V and 1 from J, leaving 4 bases between them. The CDR3 spans 13 residues. The DNA of the CDR3 is TGCGCCAGCAGGCCGTCTGGGGCCAACGTCCTGACTTTC. This sequence encodes CASRPSGANVLTF.

The chain couples TRBV11-2 to TRBJ2-7; no definite D call. Germline CDR1 and CDR2: SGHAT and FQNNGV. This CDR3 is built from 12 residues. V shed 1 base and J shed 4 bases, with 5 bases lying between them. The CDR3 nucleotides are TGTGCCAGCAGCTTAGCAACATACGAGCAGTACTTC. Translation: CASSLATYEQYF.

This chain connects TRBV2 to TRBJ2-7; D is unclear. V was pared by 3 bases and J by 1 base, with 13 bases between. In germline, CDR1 is SNHLY, CDR2 FYNNEI. CDR3 length: 15 residues. For the CDR3, the DNA is TGTGCCAGCAGTGATAAGGGATTCATATCCTACGAGCAGTACTTC. Protein: CASSDKGFISYEQYF.